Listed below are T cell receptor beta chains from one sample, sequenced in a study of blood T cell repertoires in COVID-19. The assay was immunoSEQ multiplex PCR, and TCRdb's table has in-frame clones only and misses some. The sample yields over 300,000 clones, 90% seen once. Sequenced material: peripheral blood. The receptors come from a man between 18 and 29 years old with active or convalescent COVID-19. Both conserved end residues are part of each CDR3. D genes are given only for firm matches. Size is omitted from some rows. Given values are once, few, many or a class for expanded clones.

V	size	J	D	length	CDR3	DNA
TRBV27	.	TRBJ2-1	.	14	CASSYGSRYNEQFF	TGTGCCAGCAGTTACGGGAGTCGCTACAATGAGCAGTTCTTC
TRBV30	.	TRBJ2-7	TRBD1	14	CAWSSTGGIDEQYF	TGTGCCTGGAGTTCAACAGGGGGCATCGACGAGCAGTACTTC
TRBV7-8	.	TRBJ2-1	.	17	CASSPRTGITSVNEQFF	TGTGCCAGCAGCCCACGCACGGGGATCACCTCGGTCAATGAGCAGTTCTTC
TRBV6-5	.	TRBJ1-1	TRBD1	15	CASSSGGTGTAEAFF	TGTGCCAGCAGTAGCGGTGGGACAGGGACTGCTGAAGCTTTCTTT
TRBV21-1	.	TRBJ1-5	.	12	CAGAPGGQPQHF	TGTGCAGGGGCCCCCGGGGGTCAGCCCCAGCATTTT
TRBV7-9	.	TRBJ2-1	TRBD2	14	CASSLRGVGNEQFF	TGTGCCAGCAGCTTACGGGGGGTCGGCAATGAGCAGTTCTTC
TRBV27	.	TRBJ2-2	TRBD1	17	CASSLYQGETNTGELFF	TGTGCCAGCAGTTTATACCAGGGGGAGACGAACACCGGGGAGCTGTTTTTT
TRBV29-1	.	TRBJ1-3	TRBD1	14	CSGTGGVSGNTIYF	TGCAGCGGGACAGGGGGGGTATCTGGAAACACCATATATTTT
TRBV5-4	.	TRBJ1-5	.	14	CASSSGVGNQPQHF	TGTGCCAGCAGCTCCGGGGTAGGCAATCAGCCCCAGCATTTT
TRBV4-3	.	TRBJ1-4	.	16	CASSQDFLGLNEKLFF	TGCGCCAGCAGCCAAGATTTTCTGGGCCTAAATGAAAAACTGTTTTTT
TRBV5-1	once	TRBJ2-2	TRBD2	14	CASSGTSEVGELFF	TGCGCCAGCAGCGGGACTAGCGAGGTCGGGGAGCTGTTTTTT
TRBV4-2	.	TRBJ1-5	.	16	CASSQARGAEYQPQHF	TGTGCCAGCAGCCAAGCGCGGGGGGCGGAATATCAGCCCCAGCATTTT
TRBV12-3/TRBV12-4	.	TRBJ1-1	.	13	CASSWGVRTEAFF	TGTGCCAGCTCTTGGGGGGTGAGAACTGAAGCTTTCTTT
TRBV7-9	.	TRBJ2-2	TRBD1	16	CASNRGTGVATGELFF	TGTGCCAGCAATCGGGGGACAGGGGTCGCGACCGGGGAGCTGTTTTTT
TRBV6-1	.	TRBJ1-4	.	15	CASSERQGTNEKLFF	TGTGCCAGCAGTGAAAGGCAGGGAACTAATGAAAAACTGTTTTTT